This is a list of T cell receptor beta chains from one sample in a study of cytomegalovirus exposure and HLA in healthy donors. Data came from immunoSEQ multiplex PCR; TCRdb stores just in-frame clones and leaves some out. The sample consists of under 200,000 clones, 77% of them appearing once. The sequenced sample was PBMCs. All receptors derive from a woman aged 40 to 50 in good health and CMV-seropositive. Both conserved end residues are part of each CDR3. The D gene is left open where the match is weak. Not every row has a clone size; where given, it reads once, few, many or a size class.

D gene: TRBD1; V gene: TRBV18; clone size: .; J gene: TRBJ2-7; CDR3 protein: CASSPGQGIYEQYF; CDR3 DNA: TGTGCCAGCTCACCGGGACAGGGTATATACGAGCAGTACTTC
D gene: TRBD1; V gene: TRBV5-1; clone size: once; J gene: TRBJ1-2; CDR3 protein: CASKEGQGAGYTF; CDR3 DNA: TGCGCCAGCAAGGAGGGACAGGGGGCTGGCTACACCTTC
D gene: TRBD1; V gene: TRBV19; clone size: .; J gene: TRBJ1-2; CDR3 protein: CASAGTAALGYTF; CDR3 DNA: TGTGCCAGTGCTGGGACAGCCGCTTTGGGCTACACCTTC
D gene: TRBD1; V gene: TRBV28; clone size: .; J gene: TRBJ1-4; CDR3 protein: CASSSRTGGTANEKLFF; CDR3 DNA: TGTGCCAGCAGTTCTCGGACAGGGGGCACTGCTAATGAAAAACTGTTTTTT
D gene: TRBD2; V gene: TRBV11-2; clone size: .; J gene: TRBJ2-3; CDR3 protein: CASSGGLAGGTTDTQYF; CDR3 DNA: TGTGCCAGCAGCGGGGGACTAGCGGGGGGCACCACAGATACGCAGTATTTT
D gene: .; V gene: TRBV6-4; clone size: .; J gene: TRBJ2-3; CDR3 protein: CASSDSGQGTDTQYF; CDR3 DNA: TGTGCCAGCAGTGACTCGGGCCAGGGTACAGATACGCAGTATTTT
D gene: .; V gene: TRBV5-4; clone size: .; J gene: TRBJ2-7; CDR3 protein: CASSYRQDYEQYF; CDR3 DNA: TGTGCCAGCAGCTACAGACAGGATTACGAGCAGTACTTC
D gene: .; V gene: TRBV5-5; clone size: .; J gene: TRBJ2-7; CDR3 protein: CASSWAGAGDYEQYF; CDR3 DNA: TGTGCCAGCAGCTGGGCAGGGGCGGGGGACTACGAGCAGTACTTC
D gene: .; V gene: TRBV5-1; clone size: .; J gene: TRBJ2-5; CDR3 protein: CASSSGGGQETQYF; CDR3 DNA: TGCGCCAGCAGCTCTGGGGGAGGACAAGAGACCCAGTACTTC
D gene: TRBD2; V gene: TRBV7-2; clone size: .; J gene: TRBJ2-7; CDR3 protein: CASSLATSGVYEQYF; CDR3 DNA: TGTGCCAGCAGCTTAGCGACTAGCGGGGTTTACGAGCAGTACTTC
D gene: .; V gene: TRBV7-2; clone size: .; J gene: TRBJ1-3; CDR3 protein: CASSLRAGASGNTIYF; CDR3 DNA: TGTGCCAGCAGCTTACGAGCAGGGGCCTCTGGAAACACCATATATTTT
D gene: .; V gene: TRBV9; clone size: .; J gene: TRBJ2-3; CDR3 protein: CASSEGGVRVRTDTQYF; CDR3 DNA: TGTGCCAGCAGCGAGGGGGGGGTCAGGGTGAGAACAGATACGCAGTATTTT
D gene: .; V gene: TRBV30; clone size: .; J gene: TRBJ2-7; CDR3 protein: CACSRRRGTYEQYF; CDR3 DNA: TGTGCCTGTTCGAGGAGGCGAGGAACCTACGAGCAGTACTTC
D gene: TRBD1; V gene: TRBV2; clone size: .; J gene: TRBJ1-1; CDR3 protein: CASNQGQGSGAFF; CDR3 DNA: TGTGCCAGCAACCAGGGACAGGGGTCAGGAGCTTTCTTT
D gene: .; V gene: TRBV9; clone size: .; J gene: TRBJ1-3; CDR3 protein: CASSVSGDGLSGNTIYF; CDR3 DNA: TGTGCCAGCAGCGTCTCGGGGGATGGTCTCTCTGGAAACACCATATATTTT
D gene: .; V gene: TRBV6-1; clone size: .; J gene: TRBJ1-2; CDR3 protein: CASSPRGGDYGYTF; CDR3 DNA: TGTGCCAGCAGTCCCCGGGGGGGCGACTATGGCTACACCTTC
D gene: TRBD1; V gene: TRBV7-7; clone size: .; J gene: TRBJ1-3; CDR3 protein: CASSSGTGGNTIYF; CDR3 DNA: TGTGCCAGCAGCTCTGGGACAGGTGGAAACACCATATATTTT
D gene: TRBD2; V gene: TRBV4-3; clone size: .; J gene: TRBJ2-5; CDR3 protein: CASSQGLAEQETQYF; CDR3 DNA: TGCGCCAGCAGCCAAGGACTAGCGGAGCAAGAGACCCAGTACTTC
D gene: TRBD1; V gene: TRBV30; clone size: few; J gene: TRBJ1-2; CDR3 protein: CAWRPGTGYGYTF; CDR3 DNA: TGTGCCTGGAGGCCCGGGACAGGCTATGGCTACACCTTC
D gene: .; V gene: TRBV4-1; clone size: .; J gene: TRBJ1-2; CDR3 protein: CASSQFQGFGGYTF; CDR3 DNA: TGCGCCAGCAGCCAGTTCCAGGGCTTTGGAGGCTACACCTTC
D gene: .; V gene: TRBV19; clone size: .; J gene: TRBJ2-7; CDR3 protein: CATNSPDRTYEQYF; CDR3 DNA: TGTGCCACAAATTCTCCGGACAGAACCTACGAGCAGTACTTC
D gene: TRBD2; V gene: TRBV7-2; clone size: once; J gene: TRBJ2-7; CDR3 protein: CASSLQAGAYEQYF; CDR3 DNA: TGTGCCAGCAGCTTGCAAGCGGGGGCCTACGAGCAGTACTTC
D gene: .; V gene: TRBV28; clone size: .; J gene: TRBJ1-6; CDR3 protein: CASSPLGRDSPLHF; CDR3 DNA: TGTGCCAGCAGTCCCTTAGGGAGGGATTCACCCCTCCACTTT
D gene: .; V gene: TRBV29-1; clone size: .; J gene: TRBJ1-1; CDR3 protein: CSVLQGLNTEAFF; CDR3 DNA: TGCAGCGTTTTACAGGGTTTGAACACTGAAGCTTTCTTT
D gene: .; V gene: TRBV5-1; clone size: .; J gene: TRBJ2-2; CDR3 protein: CASSLGRVLMSGELFF; CDR3 DNA: TGCGCCAGCAGCTTGGGCAGGGTCTTAATGTCCGGGGAGCTGTTTTTT
D gene: .; V gene: TRBV7-9; clone size: .; J gene: TRBJ2-1; CDR3 protein: CASSPSGESSYNEQFF; CDR3 DNA: TGTGCCAGCAGCCCTTCAGGGGAGAGCTCCTACAATGAGCAGTTCTTC
D gene: .; V gene: TRBV5-4; clone size: .; J gene: TRBJ2-3; CDR3 protein: CASSSDSSTDTQYF; CDR3 DNA: TGTGCCAGCAGCTCGGACAGCAGCACAGATACGCAGTATTTT
D gene: .; V gene: TRBV28; clone size: .; J gene: TRBJ1-5; CDR3 protein: CASSLPLTALTDQPQHF; CDR3 DNA: TGTGCCAGCAGTTTACCGCTAACAGCGTTGACAGATCAGCCCCAGCATTTT
D gene: TRBD1; V gene: TRBV9; clone size: .; J gene: TRBJ2-5; CDR3 protein: CASSGHRGRDGTGTQYF; CDR3 DNA: TGTGCCAGCAGCGGACACAGGGGTAGGGACGGAACGGGGACCCAGTACTTC
D gene: .; V gene: TRBV5-8; clone size: .; J gene: TRBJ2-4; CDR3 protein: CASSSEDIQYF; CDR3 DNA: TGTGCCAGCAGCTCGGAGGACATTCAGTACTTC
D gene: TRBD1; V gene: TRBV2; clone size: .; J gene: TRBJ1-6; CDR3 protein: CASIYDRGADSPLHF; CDR3 DNA: TGTGCCAGCATCTACGACAGGGGCGCTGATTCACCCCTCCACTTT
D gene: .; V gene: TRBV7-9; clone size: .; J gene: TRBJ1-4; CDR3 protein: CASSWGGTNEKLFF; CDR3 DNA: TGTGCCAGCAGCTGGGGGGGAACTAATGAAAAACTGTTTTTT
D gene: .; V gene: TRBV28; clone size: .; J gene: TRBJ2-3; CDR3 protein: CASSLGSSTDTQYF; CDR3 DNA: TGTGCCAGCAGTTTGGGTAGCAGCACAGATACGCAGTATTTT
D gene: .; V gene: TRBV11-2; clone size: .; J gene: TRBJ1-5; CDR3 protein: CASSLDSRSDQPQHF; CDR3 DNA: TGTGCCAGCAGCTTAGATTCACGGTCGGATCAGCCCCAGCATTTT
D gene: .; V gene: TRBV11-3; clone size: .; J gene: TRBJ2-7; CDR3 protein: CASSYGPDSSYEQYF; CDR3 DNA: TGTGCCAGCAGTTACGGGCCGGACAGCTCCTACGAGCAGTACTTC
D gene: .; V gene: TRBV5-4; clone size: .; J gene: TRBJ1-1; CDR3 protein: CASSLDGGGVNTEAFF; CDR3 DNA: TGTGCCAGCAGCTTGGATGGGGGGGGCGTGAACACTGAAGCTTTCTTT
D gene: TRBD1; V gene: TRBV2; clone size: .; J gene: TRBJ1-2; CDR3 protein: CASTEQGARDYGYTF; CDR3 DNA: TGTGCCAGCACCGAGCAGGGGGCGAGGGACTATGGCTACACCTTC
D gene: TRBD1; V gene: TRBV2; clone size: .; J gene: TRBJ1-2; CDR3 protein: CASSQSGTAYGYTF; CDR3 DNA: TGTGCCAGCAGTCAATCCGGGACAGCGTATGGCTACACCTTC
D gene: .; V gene: TRBV5-6; clone size: .; J gene: TRBJ2-1; CDR3 protein: CASSFGGEQFF; CDR3 DNA: TGTGCCAGCAGCTTTGGCGGAGAGCAGTTCTTC
D gene: .; V gene: TRBV9; clone size: .; J gene: TRBJ2-2; CDR3 protein: CASSVTGFSNTGELFF; CDR3 DNA: TGTGCCAGCAGCGTAACGGGTTTTTCGAACACCGGGGAGCTGTTTTTT
D gene: TRBD1; V gene: TRBV5-5; clone size: .; J gene: TRBJ1-4; CDR3 protein: CASSPGQLNEKLFF; CDR3 DNA: TGTGCCAGCAGCCCGGGACAGCTAAATGAAAAACTGTTTTTT